These T cell receptor beta chains were read from a single sample in a study of T cells in Graves' hyperthyroidism and ophthalmopathy. TCRdb passed the multiplex PCR reads through MiXCR, listing each CDR3 protein once. The sample consists of about 130,000 distinct CDR3 sequences, less than 25% of them appearing once. Sequencing was performed on blood. These receptors were taken from a woman aged 45-60 years with Graves' hyperthyroidism that later progressed to Graves' ophthalmopathy. CDR3s include the opening cysteine and the closing phenylalanine or tryptophan. The D gene is left open where the match is weak. Expanded clones get a size class; other rows say once, few or many, or leave the size out.

clone_size	cdr3_length	d_call	v_call	j_call	cdr3_nt	cdr3_aa
few	12	-	TRBV19	TRBJ2-2	TGTGCCAGTAATACCTTGGCCGGGGAGCTGTTTTTT	CASNTLAGELFF
-	13	-	TRBV12-3/TRBV12-4	TRBJ1-2	TGTGCCAGCAGTTTATTGGACCTCTATGGCTACACCTTC	CASSLLDLYGYTF
many	14	TRBD1	TRBV24-1	TRBJ1-5	TGTGCCACCGGGACAGGTTTTGGATATCAGCCCCAGCATTTT	CATGTGFGYQPQHF
-	16	TRBD2	TRBV29-1	TRBJ2-2	TGCAGCGGCGCGGGACTAGCGGGAGGGTTCCCCGGGGAGCTGTTTTTT	CSGAGLAGGFPGELFF
many	16	-	TRBV5-1	TRBJ2-5	TGCGCCAGCTCCCCAGGGGCCCAGCTCTCCAAAGAGACCCAGTACTTC	CASSPGAQLSKETQYF
many	13	TRBD1	TRBV2	TRBJ1-1	TGTGCCAGCAGTGGGGGACAGTACACTGAAGCTTTCTTT	CASSGGQYTEAFF
-	14	-	TRBV4-1	TRBJ2-2	TGCGCCAGCAGCCAAGTCGGGAACACCGGGGAGCTGTTTTTT	CASSQVGNTGELFF
many	15	-	TRBV20-1	TRBJ1-4	TGCAGTGCTAGACCCAGACCTATGGTAGGCGAAAAACTGTTTTTT	CSARPRPMVGEKLFF
-	15	TRBD1	TRBV3-1	TRBJ1-1	TGTGCCAGCGGCCGCGGGGACAGGGGGAACACTGAAGCTTTCTTT	CASGRGDRGNTEAFF
few	14	-	TRBV20-1	TRBJ1-2	TGCAGTGCTAGACCCCCGACAGCCTCATATGGCTACACCTTC	CSARPPTASYGYTF
many	13	-	TRBV29-1	TRBJ1-1	TGCAGCGTTGACTACCTAGGGAACACTGAAGCTTTCTTT	CSVDYLGNTEAFF
-	17	TRBD1	TRBV30	TRBJ2-4	TGTGCCTGGAAAAGTGACAGGGCCCTAAGAGCCAAAAACATTCAGTACTTC	CAWKSDRALRAKNIQYF
-	15	TRBD2	TRBV9	TRBJ2-3	TGTGCCAGCAGCCGACTAGCGGGAGGGGCAAGTACGCAGTATTTT	CASSRLAGGASTQYF
-	15	TRBD2	TRBV20-1	TRBJ2-1	TGCAGTGCTCCGCCCCGGGACTATATCTACAATGAGCAGTTCTTC	CSAPPRDYIYNEQFF
many	17	TRBD2	TRBV11-2	TRBJ2-7	TGTGCCAGCAGCTTAAATGGGGGAGGGCTAAGCTCCTACGAGCAGTACTTC	CASSLNGGGLSSYEQYF
once	15	-	TRBV28	TRBJ1-1	TGTGCCAGCCCCCCACCACAGGGACGAAACACTGAAGCTTTCTTT	CASPPPQGRNTEAFF
-	14	-	TRBV5-1	TRBJ1-3	TGCGCCAGCAGCGTTTCCGGGACAGGAAACACCATATATTTT	CASSVSGTGNTIYF
few	15	TRBD2	TRBV9	TRBJ2-1	TGTGCCAGCAGCGAAAGCGGGAGGGACTACAATGAGCAGTTCTTC	CASSESGRDYNEQFF
few	14	-	TRBV20-1	TRBJ1-3	TGCAGTGCCACCGACAGGACCGCTGGAAACACCATATATTTT	CSATDRTAGNTIYF
-	17	TRBD1	TRBV4-1	TRBJ1-2	TGCGCCAGCAGCCAAGATCCCCCCGACAGGGGTAACTATGGCTACACCTTC	CASSQDPPDRGNYGYTF
-	14	-	TRBV12-3/TRBV12-4	TRBJ1-1	TGTGCCAGCAGTTTTTGGCAGCGGAACACTGAAGCTTTCTTT	CASSFWQRNTEAFF
many	13	-	TRBV3-1	TRBJ1-1	TGTGCCAGCCTTGGGGGGGGATTCACTGAAGCTTTCTTT	CASLGGGFTEAFF
many	13	-	TRBV2	TRBJ2-2	TGTGCCAGCAGGGGACCAGACACCGGGGAGCTGTTTTTT	CASRGPDTGELFF
many	15	-	TRBV12-3/TRBV12-4	TRBJ2-5	TGTGCCAGCAGTCCCTACCGAGAGAACGAAGGGACCCAGTACTTC	CASSPYRENEGTQYF
-	15	-	TRBV27	TRBJ2-7	TGTGCCAGCAGTTTTGTTAAGGACAGCTCCTACGAGCAGTACTTC	CASSFVKDSSYEQYF
many	16	-	TRBV10-2	TRBJ1-5	TGCGCCAGCAGTGATCTGGGACCCATAGTCGATCAGCCCCAGCATTTT	CASSDLGPIVDQPQHF
many	16	TRBD2	TRBV5-1	TRBJ2-1	TGCGCCAGCAGCGCTCCGGGACTAGCGGGAGTCAATGAGCAGTTCTTC	CASSAPGLAGVNEQFF
-	12	-	TRBV19	TRBJ2-7	TGTGCCAGTACCGATCAGGGGAGGGAGCAGTACTTC	CASTDQGREQYF
many	16	-	TRBV7-2	TRBJ2-1	TGTGCCAGCAGCTTACAGGGTACTAGTAACTACAATGAGCAGTTCTTC	CASSLQGTSNYNEQFF
-	12	-	TRBV5-1	TRBJ1-2	TGCGCCAGCAGCTTGGCGGCGTCAGGCTACACCTTC	CASSLAASGYTF
many	22	TRBD2	TRBV27	TRBJ2-3	TGTGCCAGCAGTTTCCCCCCTCCGAGGCTTGCTAGCGGGAGGGAGAGCACAGATACGCAGTATTTT	CASSFPPPRLASGRESTDTQYF
many	14	-	TRBV7-2	TRBJ1-5	TGTGCCAGCAGCTTAGGGCGGGGAAATCAGCCCCAGCATTTT	CASSLGRGNQPQHF
many	15	-	TRBV3-1	TRBJ1-1	TGTGCCAGCAGCCAAGGACAGACCCTGAACACTGAAGCTTTCTTT	CASSQGQTLNTEAFF
few	14	-	TRBV6-1	TRBJ1-2	TGTGCCAGCAGCGCCTCAGGGGCGATAGGAGGCTACACCTTC	CASSASGAIGGYTF
-	15	TRBD1	TRBV24-1	TRBJ1-4	TGTGCCACCAGTGACCCGGGACAGGCTCCTGAAAAACTGTTTTTT	CATSDPGQAPEKLFF
many	14	TRBD2	TRBV28	TRBJ2-1	TGTGCCAGCAGGCGTAGCGGGAAGGAAAATGAGCAGTTCTTC	CASRRSGKENEQFF
many	16	TRBD1	TRBV28	TRBJ2-5	TGTGCCAGCAGTGCCCCGGGACAGGCGAGCCAAGAGACCCAGTACTTC	CASSAPGQASQETQYF
once	14	-	TRBV11-2	TRBJ2-3	TGTGCCAGCAGCTTAGATAGGCCCACAGATACGCAGTATTTT	CASSLDRPTDTQYF
few	15	-	TRBV7-9	TRBJ1-4	TGTGCCAGCAGCGCCGAGGGACGTTTTTTGGAAAAACTGTTTTTT	CASSAEGRFLEKLFF
-	14	-	TRBV3-1	TRBJ1-2	TGTGCCAGCAGCCAAATAGGCCGGGTCTCTGGCTACACCTTC	CASSQIGRVSGYTF
-	16	-	TRBV28	TRBJ1-1	TGTGCCAGCAGTTTTGAGGGGAAGGGGGTGGACACTGAAGCTTTCTTT	CASSFEGKGVDTEAFF
few	14	-	TRBV6-2/TRBV6-3	TRBJ2-3	TGTGCCAGCAGCCACAGGGATCCCACAGATACGCAGTATTTT	CASSHRDPTDTQYF
many	14	TRBD1	TRBV7-2	TRBJ2-7	TGTGCCAGCAGCTTCACCGGGACAGTATCCGAGCAGTACTTC	CASSFTGTVSEQYF
many	13	-	TRBV20-1	TRBJ2-1	TGCAGTGTTCACACTTGGACGCCCTCGGTGCAGTTCTTC	CSVHTWTPSVQFF
-	14	-	TRBV5-5	TRBJ1-2	TGTGCCAGCACCTGGACCCCGGGGAGCTATGGCTACACCTTC	CASTWTPGSYGYTF
-	15	TRBD1	TRBV5-1	TRBJ2-7	TGCGCCAGCAGCGTTTCCGGGACAGGGGGCCGCGAGCAGTACTTC	CASSVSGTGGREQYF
-	13	-	TRBV7-9	TRBJ1-2	TGTGCCAGCAGCTTACGGGGGCTCGCTGGCTACACCTTC	CASSLRGLAGYTF
many	17	TRBD2	TRBV11-3	TRBJ2-1	TGTGCCAGCAGCTTGGGAATAGCGGGAGGCTCCTACAATGAGCAGTTCTTC	CASSLGIAGGSYNEQFF
-	14	-	TRBV11-2	TRBJ2-2	TGTGCCAGCAGCTTAGTAGCTAGCTCTGGGGAGCTGTTTTTT	CASSLVASSGELFF
many	12	TRBD1	TRBV28	TRBJ1-1	TGTGCCAGCAGTGTCGGGACAGCCCAAGCTTTCTTT	CASSVGTAQAFF
-	12	-	TRBV29-1	TRBJ2-1	TGCAGCGTATGCCTTCTCGACAATCAGCAGTTCTTC	CSVCLLDNQQFF
few	13	-	TRBV4-2	TRBJ2-3	TGTGCCAGCAGCCCGCGAGTAGCAGATACGCAGTATTTT	CASSPRVADTQYF
-	15	TRBD2	TRBV28	TRBJ2-4	TGTGCCAGCCGAACTAGCGGGATAGCCAAAAACATTCAGTACTTC	CASRTSGIAKNIQYF
many	13	-	TRBV14	TRBJ2-2	TGTGCCAGCAGCCATAATCGGGCACGGGGGCTGTTTTTT	CASSHNRARGLFF